This is a list of T cell receptor beta chains from one sample in a study of CD8 T cells in Susac syndrome. TCRdb analysed the immunoSEQ multiplex PCR reads with MiXCR anew, one entry per CDR3 protein. The sample has around 200,000 distinct CDR3 sequences; roughly 96% are singletons. The sample consisted of CD4+ T cells from PBMCs. The origin of the receptors is a human donor in good health. The CDR3 runs from the conserved cysteine through the conserved F or W. A D gene is named only where the DNA matches it firmly. Clone sizes are given selectively: once, few, many, or a class where the clone is expanded.

>TRBJ1-2|TRBD1|NA|TRBV3-1
TGTGCCAGCAGCCAAGGAAGGGTCGGACAGGGAGCTAACTATGGCTACACCTTC
CASSQGRVGQGANYGYTF
>TRBJ2-5|NA|NA|TRBV5-4
TGTGCCAGCAGCCGCGAAGGAGTGGGGACCCAGTACTTC
CASSREGVGTQYF
>TRBJ2-3|TRBD2|NA|TRBV20-1
TGCAGTGCGGCATTCGGTAGCGGGAGTAGGGCAGATACGCAGTATTTT
CSAAFGSGSRADTQYF
>TRBJ1-2|NA|NA|TRBV9
TGTGCCAGCAGCCAGAGGATGCCCCTCTATGGCTACACCTTC
CASSQRMPLYGYTF
>TRBJ1-2|NA|NA|TRBV6-6
TGTGCCAGCAGTTACGAAAAGCATGGCTACACCTTC
CASSYEKHGYTF
>TRBJ1-2|NA|NA|TRBV5-1
TGCGCCAGCAGCCGGTCCTGGTATGGCTACACCTTC
CASSRSWYGYTF
>TRBJ2-7|NA|NA|TRBV5-1
TGCGCCAGCGCGGGACGAAGCAGGTCCTACGAGCAGTACTTC
CASAGRSRSYEQYF
>TRBJ2-7|NA|NA|TRBV4-3
TGCGCCAGCAGCCAAGACCGACAGGCTCCCTACGAGCAGTACTTC
CASSQDRQAPYEQYF
>TRBJ1-1|TRBD1|NA|TRBV27
TGTGCCAGCCACTCTACAGGGGTAGGAGAAGCTTTCTTT
CASHSTGVGEAFF
>TRBJ2-5|NA|NA|TRBV3-1
TGTGCCAGCAGCCATAACTCCGAGCCCCAAGAGACCCAGTACTTC
CASSHNSEPQETQYF
>TRBJ2-1|TRBD2|NA|TRBV15
TGTGCCACCAGCAGAGAGGGACTACGTGGTGAGCAGTTCTTC
CATSREGLRGEQFF
>TRBJ1-1|NA|NA|TRBV2
TGTGCCAGCAGTGAACAGGGGCAGAACACTGAAGCTTTCTTT
CASSEQGQNTEAFF
>TRBJ1-4|NA|NA|TRBV5-1
TGCGCCAGCGGTTCTGGGGATAATGAAAAACTGTTTTTT
CASGSGDNEKLFF
>TRBJ2-3|NA|NA|TRBV20-1
TGCAGTGCTAGAGCTCTTGCGCGCAGCGGTGATACGCAGTATTTT
CSARALARSGDTQYF
>TRBJ1-1|NA|NA|TRBV20-1
TGCAGTGCTAGGGTGACAGCGACGAACACTGAAGCTTTCTTT
CSARVTATNTEAFF
>TRBJ2-5|TRBD1|NA|TRBV25-1
TGTGCCAGCAGACAGACAGGGGTAGAGACCCAGTACTTC
CASRQTGVETQYF
>TRBJ2-1|TRBD2|NA|TRBV20-1
TGCAGTGCTAGTGGGCTAGCGGGAGTTGAGCAGTTCTTC
CSASGLAGVEQFF
>TRBJ2-3|TRBD2|NA|TRBV20-1
TGCAGTGCCGAAACCGGGACTAGCGGCACAGATACGCAGTATTTT
CSAETGTSGTDTQYF
>TRBJ2-6|NA|NA|TRBV20-1
TGCAGTGCTAGTAAGAGCTCTGGGGCCAACGTCCTGACTTTC
CSASKSSGANVLTF
>TRBJ2-4|NA|NA|TRBV7-3
TGTGCCAGCAGCTCGGCCCCTGCAAACATTCAGTACTTC
CASSSAPANIQYF
>TRBJ1-2|NA|NA|TRBV27
TGTGCCAGCAGTCCGACAGGAAACTATGGCTACACCTTC
CASSPTGNYGYTF
>TRBJ1-1|NA|NA|TRBV29-1
TGCAGCGTTGGCTTACAGGGCAGTCGAGCTTTCTTT
CSVGLQGSRAFF
>TRBJ2-6|NA|once|TRBV5-1
TGCGCCAGCAGTGGGGGGACCACCTTCTCTGGGGCCAACGTCCTGACTTTC
CASSGGTTFSGANVLTF
>TRBJ2-5|TRBD1|NA|TRBV12-3/TRBV12-4
TGTGCCAGCAGTCTCCGGGACAGAGAAGAGACCCAGTACTTC
CASSLRDREETQYF
>TRBJ2-5|NA|once|TRBV28
TGTGCCAGCACCCATGGCGGGAAAGAGACCCAGTACTTC
CASTHGGKETQYF
>TRBJ1-5|NA|NA|TRBV6-2/TRBV6-3
TGTGCCAGCAGTTACTCGACACAGCCCCAGCATTTT
CASSYSTQPQHF
>TRBJ2-1|NA|NA|TRBV3-1
TGTGCCAGCAGCCAAGGTTGGGCGGAGCAGTTCTTC
CASSQGWAEQFF
>TRBJ1-5|NA|NA|TRBV27
TGTGCCAGCAGTTTAGGGGCCAATGGGGGCAGCTTTGGGAATCAGCCCCAGCATTTT
CASSLGANGGSFGNQPQHF
>TRBJ2-5|NA|NA|TRBV6-1
TGTGCCAGCAGCCCCTTGGGACGGATCGTAACCCAGTACTTC
CASSPLGRIVTQYF
>TRBJ1-1|NA|NA|TRBV20-1
TGCAGTGCTAGTGGACCGCAGCGCATTGAAGCTTTCTTT
CSASGPQRIEAFF
>TRBJ1-2|NA|NA|TRBV29-1
TGCAGCGCCGAAGGGGGAAGCTATGGCTACACCTTC
CSAEGGSYGYTF
>TRBJ2-7|NA|NA|TRBV3-1
TGTGCCAGCAGCCAAGAGCCAGCCCGATCCTACGAGCAGTACTTC
CASSQEPARSYEQYF
>TRBJ2-1|TRBD2|NA|TRBV27
TGTGCCAGCAGTTCCACGGGGTCTGACGGGAGGGCCCTGGGTGAGCAGTTCTTC
CASSSTGSDGRALGEQFF
>TRBJ1-5|NA|NA|TRBV12-3/TRBV12-4
TGTGCCAGCAGTCCCAGCAATAGCAATCAGCCCCAGCATTTT
CASSPSNSNQPQHF
>TRBJ2-1|TRBD1|NA|TRBV29-1
TGCAGCGTTTCGGGGAGATCGGGACAGGCCTACAATGAGCAGTTCTTC
CSVSGRSGQAYNEQFF
>TRBJ1-6|NA|NA|TRBV20-1
TGCAGTGCTAGAGAGACGAGTGCGCATTCACCCCTCCACTTT
CSARETSAHSPLHF
>TRBJ1-1|NA|NA|TRBV29-1
TGCAGCGTTCAGCTGAACACTGAAGCTTTCTTT
CSVQLNTEAFF
>TRBJ1-2|TRBD1|NA|TRBV5-6
TGTGCCAGCAGCACCCAGGGGGCTCCTAACTATGGCTACACCTTC
CASSTQGAPNYGYTF
>TRBJ1-1|NA|NA|TRBV30
TGTGCCTGGAGTTTGTCTGAGAACACTGAAGCTTTCTTT
CAWSLSENTEAFF
>TRBJ2-5|TRBD2|NA|TRBV24-1
TGTGCCACCAGTGATTGGACTAGCGGGAACCAAGAGACCCAGTACTTC
CATSDWTSGNQETQYF
>TRBJ1-4|TRBD1|NA|TRBV19
TGTGCCAGTAGTATCCGGGACAGGGTGGATGAAAAACTGTTTTTT
CASSIRDRVDEKLFF
>TRBJ2-7|NA|NA|TRBV2
TGTGCCAGCAACACGGTAGCCTACGAGCAGTACTTC
CASNTVAYEQYF
>TRBJ2-3|NA|NA|TRBV29-1
TGCAGCGCTACGGGTTCCGGAGGGGATACGCAGTATTTT
CSATGSGGDTQYF
>TRBJ2-3|TRBD2|NA|TRBV29-1
TGCAGCGTTGAAAGCGGGAGCGTTAGCACAGATACGCAGTATTTT
CSVESGSVSTDTQYF
>TRBJ2-3|NA|once|TRBV19
TGTGCCAGTAGCCCTCTAAGGGCAGATACGCAGTATTTT
CASSPLRADTQYF
>TRBJ1-2|NA|NA|TRBV9
TGTGCCAGCAGCGTCCAGGGGTGGGACTACACCTTC
CASSVQGWDYTF
>TRBJ2-7|NA|NA|TRBV11-2
TGTGCCAGCAGGGACATCTACGAGCAGTACTTC
CASRDIYEQYF
>TRBJ2-1|NA|NA|TRBV20-1
TGCAGTGCTAGAAAGGTAGCGGCCTACAATGAGCAGTTCTTC
CSARKVAAYNEQFF
>TRBJ1-5|NA|NA|TRBV12-5
TGTGCTAGTGGTTTGGTACTCCCCAAGACTATGCAGCCCCAGCATTTT
CASGLVLPKTMQPQHF
>TRBJ2-3|TRBD2|NA|TRBV3-1
TGTGCCAGCAGCCACCCGGGAGGTACGCAGTATTTT
CASSHPGGTQYF
>TRBJ2-7|NA|NA|TRBV29-1
TGCAGCGTGGCCCGGGGAGGTACGGGGGAGCAGTACTTC
CSVARGGTGEQYF
>TRBJ1-1|TRBD1|once|TRBV20-1
TGCAGAGGGACCGGACAGGGGAACACTGAAGCTTTCTTT
CRGTGQGNTEAFF
>TRBJ1-1|TRBD1|NA|TRBV30
TGTGCCTGGAGTGTACAGGGGGCCACTGAAGCTTTCTTT
CAWSVQGATEAFF
>TRBJ2-5|NA|NA|TRBV29-1
TGCAGCGTTGATAGACAGCAAGAGACCCAGTACTTC
CSVDRQQETQYF
>TRBJ2-3|NA|NA|TRBV20-1
TGCAGTGCGCGATTCACAGATACGCAGTATTTT
CSARFTDTQYF
>TRBJ1-1|NA|NA|TRBV5-1
TGCGCCAGCAGCTTGGAAGGGGAAGCGGTGGCAAGCACTGAAGCTTTCTTT
CASSLEGEAVASTEAFF